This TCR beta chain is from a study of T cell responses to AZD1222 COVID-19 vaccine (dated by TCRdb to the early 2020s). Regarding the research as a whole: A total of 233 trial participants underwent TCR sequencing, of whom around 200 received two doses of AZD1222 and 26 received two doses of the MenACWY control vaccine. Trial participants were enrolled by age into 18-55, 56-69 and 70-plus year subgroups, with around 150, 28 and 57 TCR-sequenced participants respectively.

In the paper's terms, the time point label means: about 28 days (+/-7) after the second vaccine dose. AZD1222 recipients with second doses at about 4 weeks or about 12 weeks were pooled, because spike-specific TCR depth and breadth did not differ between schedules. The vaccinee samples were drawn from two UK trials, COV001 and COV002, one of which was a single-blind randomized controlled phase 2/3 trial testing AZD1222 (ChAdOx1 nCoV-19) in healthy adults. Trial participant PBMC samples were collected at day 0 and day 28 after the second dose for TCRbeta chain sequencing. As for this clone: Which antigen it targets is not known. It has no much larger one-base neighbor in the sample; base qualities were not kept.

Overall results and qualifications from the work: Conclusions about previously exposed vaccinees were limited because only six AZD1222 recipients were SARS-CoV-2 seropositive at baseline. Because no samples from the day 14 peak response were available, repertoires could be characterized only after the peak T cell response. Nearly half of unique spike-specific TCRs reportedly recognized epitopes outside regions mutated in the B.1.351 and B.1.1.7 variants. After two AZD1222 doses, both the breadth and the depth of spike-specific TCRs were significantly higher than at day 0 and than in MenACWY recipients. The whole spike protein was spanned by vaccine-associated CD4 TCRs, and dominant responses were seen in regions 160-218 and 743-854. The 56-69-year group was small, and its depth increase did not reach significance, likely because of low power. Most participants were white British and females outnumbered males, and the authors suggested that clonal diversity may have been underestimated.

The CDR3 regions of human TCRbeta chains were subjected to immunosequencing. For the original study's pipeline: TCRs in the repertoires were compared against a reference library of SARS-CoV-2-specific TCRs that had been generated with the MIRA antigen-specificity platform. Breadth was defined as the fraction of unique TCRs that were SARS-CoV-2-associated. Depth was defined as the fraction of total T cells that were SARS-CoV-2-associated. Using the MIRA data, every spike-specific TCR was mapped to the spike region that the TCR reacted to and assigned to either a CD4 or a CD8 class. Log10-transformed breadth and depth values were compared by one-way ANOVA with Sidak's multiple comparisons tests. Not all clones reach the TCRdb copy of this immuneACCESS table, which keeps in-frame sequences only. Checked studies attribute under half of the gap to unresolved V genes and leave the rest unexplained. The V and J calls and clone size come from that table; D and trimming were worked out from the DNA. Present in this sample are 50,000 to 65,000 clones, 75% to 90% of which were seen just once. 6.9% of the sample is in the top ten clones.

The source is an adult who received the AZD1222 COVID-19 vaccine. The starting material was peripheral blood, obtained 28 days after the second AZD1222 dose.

CDR3 sequence: CASTSAGAGGYTF. The nucleotide sequence is TGTGCCAGCACTTCGGCGGGGGCCGGTGGCTACACCTTC. The chain links TRBV2 with TRBJ1-2; a tentative D match to TRBD1 spans 6 bases. CDR1 and CDR2, looked up from the germline V gene, are SNHLY and FYNNEI. V is clipped by 7 bases and J by 7 bases, and the sequence between their germline boundaries is 16 bases long. The CDR3 runs 13 amino acids, cysteine and phenylalanine included. The kept DNA is CDR3 alone, 39 bases in frame from the first base. The CDR3, completed at both ends by the reference TRBV2 and TRBJ1-2 genes, gives the full variable domain EPEVTQTPSHQVTQMGQEVILRCVPISNHLYFYWYRQILGQKVEFLVSFYNNEISEKSEIFDDQFSVERPDGSNFTLKIRSTKLEDSAMYFCASTSAGAGGYTFGSGTRLTVV.